Each of the 2 T cell receptor beta chains below was sequenced from the same sample in a study of cytotoxic CD8 clonotypes in ibrutinib-treated CLL. Method: immunoSEQ multiplex PCR; TCRdb's copy keeps in-frame clones and lacks some. The table includes roughly 220,000 clones, roughly 73% detected once. Material: PBMCs, obtained after 12 months of ibrutinib treatment. Source of these receptors: a human donor with chronic lymphocytic leukemia.

This clone showed up many times. J is TRBJ1-6 and V is TRBV30, with TRBD1 identical over 8 bases. V was clipped by 8 bases and J by 0 bases; unmatched bases: 6. Per germline, CDR1 GTSNPN and CDR2 SVGIG (reference sequence). This CDR3 is 15 amino acids long. CDR3 protein: CAGRQGSSYNSPLHF. The CDR3 nucleotides are TGTGCCGGACGACAGGGGAGCTCCTATAATTCACCCCTCCACTTT.

The chain links TRBV5-4 to TRBJ2-5, with D possibly TRBD1 on 5 matching bases. Trimming stripped 4 bases from V and 4 bases from J, with 11 bases between. The V gene's germline CDR1 is SGHNT and CDR2 YYREEE (reference sequence). The CDR3 runs to 13 residues. This CDR3 is CASSTTGRETQYF. CDR3 in DNA: TGTGCCAGCAGCACCACAGGAAGAGAGACCCAGTACTTC.